This T cell receptor beta chain was captured in a study of T cell responses to AZD1222 COVID-19 vaccine. Study observations and caveats: The repertoires were collected only after the peak T cell response. Only five or six AZD1222 recipients tested seropositive at baseline.

Clones were sequenced by immunoSEQ multiplex PCR, and TCRdb holds only the in-frame ones, with some missing. This table has some 87,000 clones, around 89% appearing once. As for this clone: Its antigen is unidentified.

The CDR3 sequence is 13 residues long. V gave up 6 bases and J gave up 2 bases; unmatched junction bases: 0. The clonotype originates from an adult in good health. The chain recombines TRBV12-3 or TRBV12-4 with TRBJ1-2; 10 positions agree with TRBD1. Here the sequenced sample was peripheral blood, taken on day 0 of AZD1222 vaccination. CDR3 sequence: CASRGQGNYGYTF. CDR3 coding DNA: TGTGCCAGCAGGGGACAGGGGAACTATGGCTACACCTTC.